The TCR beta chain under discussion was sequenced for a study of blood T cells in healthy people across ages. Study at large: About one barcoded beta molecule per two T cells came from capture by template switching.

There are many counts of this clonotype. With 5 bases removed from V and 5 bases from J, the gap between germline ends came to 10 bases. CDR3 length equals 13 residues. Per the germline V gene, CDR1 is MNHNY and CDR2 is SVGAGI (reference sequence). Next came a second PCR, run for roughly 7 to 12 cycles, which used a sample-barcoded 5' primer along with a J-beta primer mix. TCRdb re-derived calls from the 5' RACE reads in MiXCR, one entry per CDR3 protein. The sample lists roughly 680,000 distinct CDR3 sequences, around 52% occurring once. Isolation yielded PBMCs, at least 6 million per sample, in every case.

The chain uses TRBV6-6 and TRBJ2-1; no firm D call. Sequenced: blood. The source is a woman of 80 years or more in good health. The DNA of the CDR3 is TGTGCCAGCAGTCCTCTTATTAACAATGAGCAGTTCTTC. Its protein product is CASSPLINNEQFF.